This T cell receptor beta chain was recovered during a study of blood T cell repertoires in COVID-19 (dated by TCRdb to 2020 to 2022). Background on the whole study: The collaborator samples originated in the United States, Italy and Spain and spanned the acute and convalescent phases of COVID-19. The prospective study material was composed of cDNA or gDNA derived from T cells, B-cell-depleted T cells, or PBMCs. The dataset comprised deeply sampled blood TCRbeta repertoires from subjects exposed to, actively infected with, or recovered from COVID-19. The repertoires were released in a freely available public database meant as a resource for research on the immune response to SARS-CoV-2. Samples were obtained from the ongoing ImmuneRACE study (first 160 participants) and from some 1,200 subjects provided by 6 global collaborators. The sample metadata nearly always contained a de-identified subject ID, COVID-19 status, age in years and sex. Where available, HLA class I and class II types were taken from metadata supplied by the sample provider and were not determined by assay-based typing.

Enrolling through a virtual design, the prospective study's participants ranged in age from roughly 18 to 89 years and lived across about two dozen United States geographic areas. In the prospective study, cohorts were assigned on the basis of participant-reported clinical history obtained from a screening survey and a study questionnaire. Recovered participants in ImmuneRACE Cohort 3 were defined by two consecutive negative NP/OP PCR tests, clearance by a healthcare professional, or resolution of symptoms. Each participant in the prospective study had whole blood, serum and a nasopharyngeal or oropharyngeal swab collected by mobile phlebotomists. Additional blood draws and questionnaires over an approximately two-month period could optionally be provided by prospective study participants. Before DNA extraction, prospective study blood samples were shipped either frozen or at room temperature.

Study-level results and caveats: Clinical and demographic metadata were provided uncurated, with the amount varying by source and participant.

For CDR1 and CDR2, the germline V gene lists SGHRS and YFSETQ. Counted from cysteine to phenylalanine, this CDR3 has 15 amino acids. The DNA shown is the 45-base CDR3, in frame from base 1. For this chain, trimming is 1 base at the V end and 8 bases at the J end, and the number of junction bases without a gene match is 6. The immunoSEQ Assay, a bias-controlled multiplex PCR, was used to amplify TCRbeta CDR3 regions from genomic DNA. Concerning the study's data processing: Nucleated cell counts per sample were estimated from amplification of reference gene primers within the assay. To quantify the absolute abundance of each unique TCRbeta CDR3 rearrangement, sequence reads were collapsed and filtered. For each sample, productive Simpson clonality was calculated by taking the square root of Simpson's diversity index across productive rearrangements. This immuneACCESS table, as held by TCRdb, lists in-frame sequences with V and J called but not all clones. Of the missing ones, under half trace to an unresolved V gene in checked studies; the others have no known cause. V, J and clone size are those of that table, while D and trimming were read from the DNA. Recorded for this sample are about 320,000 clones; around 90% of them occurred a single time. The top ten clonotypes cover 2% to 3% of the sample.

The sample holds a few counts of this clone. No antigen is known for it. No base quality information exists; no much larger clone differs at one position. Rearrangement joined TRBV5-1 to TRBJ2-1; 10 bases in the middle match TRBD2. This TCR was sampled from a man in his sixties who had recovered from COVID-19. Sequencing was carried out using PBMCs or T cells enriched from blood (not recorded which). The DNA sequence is TGCGCCAGCAGCTTGTGGTCTAGCGGGGGCTATGAGCAGTTCTTC. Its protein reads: CASSLWSSGGYEQFF.